This T cell receptor (beta chain) was found in a study of T cell responses to AZD1222 COVID-19 vaccine. Findings and limits, study-wide: Donors, mostly white British, included more females; clonal diversity was possibly underestimated.

Trimming at V came to 4 bases and at J to 5 bases, leaving 8 bases not matched to a gene. Germline-derived CDR1 and CDR2 are SEHNR and FQNEAQ (reference sequence). The CDR3 contains 15 residues. Assay: immunoSEQ multiplex PCR; the TCRdb copy retains only in-frame clones and omits some. The table includes about 200,000 clones, approximately 93% detected once. On this clone: No antigen is known for it.

Sequenced material: peripheral blood, taken 28 days after the second AZD1222 dose. This sequence joins TRBV7-9 and TRBJ1-5; 7 nucleotides line up with TRBD1. The TCR was taken from an adult who received the AZD1222 COVID-19 vaccine. CDR3 nucleotides: TGTGCCAGCAGCTCCGACAGGGTTTGGTATCAGCCCCAGCATTTT. This encodes CASSSDRVWYQPQHF.